This T cell receptor beta chain originates from a study of cytomegalovirus exposure and HLA in healthy donors. This clone has only a few counts. In the PCR, 60 Vbeta and 13 Jbeta primers were used. Sequencing used immunoSEQ multiplex PCR; TCRdb keeps in-frame clones, though not all of them. The sample lists about 110,000 clones, 65% to 80% occurring once. Germline CDR1 MGHRA, CDR2 YSYEKL. V gave up 4 bases and J gave up 1 base, with 20 bases separating them. The CDR3 loop spans 18 amino acids. Sequencing input: PBMCs. This TCR was sampled from a male donor in good health and CMV-seropositive. The chain joins TRBV4-1 to TRBJ1-3, with D perhaps matching TRBD1 (6 bases). The CDR3 sequence: CASSRLGGEGPSGNTIYF. The CDR3 DNA sequence: TGCGCCAGCAGCCGCCTAGGGGGAGAGGGGCCTTCTGGAAACACCATATATTTT.